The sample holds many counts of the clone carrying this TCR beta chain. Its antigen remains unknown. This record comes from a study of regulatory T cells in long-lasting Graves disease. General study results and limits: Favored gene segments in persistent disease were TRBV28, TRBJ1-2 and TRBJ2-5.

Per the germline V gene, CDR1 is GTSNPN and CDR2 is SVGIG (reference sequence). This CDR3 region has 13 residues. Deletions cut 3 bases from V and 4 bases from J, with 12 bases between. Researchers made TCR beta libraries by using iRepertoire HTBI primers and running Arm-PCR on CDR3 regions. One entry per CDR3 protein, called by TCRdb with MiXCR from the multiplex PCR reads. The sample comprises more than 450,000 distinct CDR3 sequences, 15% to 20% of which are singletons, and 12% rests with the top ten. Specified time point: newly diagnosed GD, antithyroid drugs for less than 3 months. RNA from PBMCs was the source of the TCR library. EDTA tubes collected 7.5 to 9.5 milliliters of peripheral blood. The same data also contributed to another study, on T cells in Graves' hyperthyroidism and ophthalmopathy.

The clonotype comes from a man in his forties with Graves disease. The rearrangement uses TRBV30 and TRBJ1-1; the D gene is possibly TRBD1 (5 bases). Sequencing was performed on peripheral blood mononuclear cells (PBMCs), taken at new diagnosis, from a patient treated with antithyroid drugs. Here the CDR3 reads CAWRNQGGTEAFF. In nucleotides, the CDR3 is TGTGCCTGGAGAAACCAGGGAGGCACTGAAGCTTTCTTT.